This TCR beta chain originates from a study of response to subunit inactivated influenza vaccine. Notes on the study in general: The study's authors posited that every seasonal influenza vaccination enlists few new T cells.

TCRdb redid the calling of the RT-PCR reads with MiXCR, one entry per CDR3 protein. The sample holds roughly 570,000 distinct CDR3 sequences, about an eighth seen once. This clonotype was recorded at least ten times. The antigen is unknown. A read error may account for a junction end that differs from germline. CDR3 length: 11 amino acids. Looked up from germline, CDR1 is WSHSY and CDR2 is SAAADI. The V gene is TRBV10-2, the J gene TRBJ2-5, with no clear D. This sample comprised PBMCs from blood, obtained roughly 47 days after vaccination. The clonotype comes from a man aged 45 to 65 who received an inactivated influenza vaccine. The CDR3 nucleotides read TGTGCCAGCAGTGAAGGAGAGACCCAGTACTTC. Its translation is CASSEGETQYF.